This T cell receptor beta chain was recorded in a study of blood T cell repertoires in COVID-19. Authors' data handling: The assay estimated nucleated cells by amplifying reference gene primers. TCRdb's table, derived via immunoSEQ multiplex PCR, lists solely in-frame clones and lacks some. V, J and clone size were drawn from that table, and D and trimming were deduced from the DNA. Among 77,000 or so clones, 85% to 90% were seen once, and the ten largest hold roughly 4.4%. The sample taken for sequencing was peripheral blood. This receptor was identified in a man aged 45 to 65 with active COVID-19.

The CDR3: CASSHRGFWEKLFF. The CDR3 DNA sequence: TGTGCCAGCAGCCACAGGGGATTTTGGGAAAAACTGTTTTTT. The rearrangement links TRBV5-5 to TRBJ1-4; TRBD1 aligns across 7 bases. The CDR3 spans 14 residues. With 4 bases clipped from V and 8 bases from J, the junction kept 8 bases outside the gene matches. Germline assignment: CDR1 SGHKS and CDR2 YYEKEE (reference sequence).